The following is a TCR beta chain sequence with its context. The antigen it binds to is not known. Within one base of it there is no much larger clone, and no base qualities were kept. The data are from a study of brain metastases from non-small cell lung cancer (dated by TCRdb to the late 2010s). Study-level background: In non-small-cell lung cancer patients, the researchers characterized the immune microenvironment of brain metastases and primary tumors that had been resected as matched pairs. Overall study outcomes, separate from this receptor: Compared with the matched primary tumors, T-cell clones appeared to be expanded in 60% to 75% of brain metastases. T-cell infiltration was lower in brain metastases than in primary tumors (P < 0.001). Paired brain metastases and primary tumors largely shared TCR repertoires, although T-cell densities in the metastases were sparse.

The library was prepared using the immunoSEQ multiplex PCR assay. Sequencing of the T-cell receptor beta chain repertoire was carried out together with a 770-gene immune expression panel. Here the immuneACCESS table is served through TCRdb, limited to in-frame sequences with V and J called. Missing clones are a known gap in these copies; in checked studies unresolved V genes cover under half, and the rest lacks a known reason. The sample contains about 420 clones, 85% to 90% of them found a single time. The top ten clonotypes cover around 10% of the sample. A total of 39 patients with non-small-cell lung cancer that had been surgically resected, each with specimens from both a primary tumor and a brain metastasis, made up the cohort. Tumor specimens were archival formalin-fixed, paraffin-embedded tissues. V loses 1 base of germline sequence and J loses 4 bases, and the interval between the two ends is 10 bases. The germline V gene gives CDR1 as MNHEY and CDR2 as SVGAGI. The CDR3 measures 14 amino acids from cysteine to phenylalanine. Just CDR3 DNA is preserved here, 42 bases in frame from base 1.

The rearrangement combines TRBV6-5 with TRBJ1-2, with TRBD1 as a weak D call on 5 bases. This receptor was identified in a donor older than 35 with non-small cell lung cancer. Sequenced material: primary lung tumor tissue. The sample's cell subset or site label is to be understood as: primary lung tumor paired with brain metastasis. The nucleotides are TGTGCCAGCAGTTACTGGGACGCCGGCTATGGCTACACCTTC. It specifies CASSYWDAGYGYTF.